This T cell receptor (beta chain) was sequenced during a study of regulatory T cells in long-lasting Graves disease. Germline trimming cut 9 bases from V and 5 bases from J; bases unmatched to any gene: 6. Germline V gene lookup returns CDR1 KGHDR and CDR2 SFDVKD. CDR3 length equals 14 residues. Time point reported: persistent/refractory GD, antithyroid drugs over 5 years with positive TRAb. The TCR library used RNA extracted from PBMCs. TCR beta libraries were built with iRepertoire HTBI primers and Arm-PCR of CDR3 regions. One entry per CDR3 protein results from TCRdb running MiXCR on the multiplex PCR reads. Counted here are under 350,000 distinct CDR3 sequences, 22% occurring once; the ten biggest clones make up roughly three fifths.

This specimen consisted of peripheral blood mononuclear cells (PBMCs), obtained when the disease was refractory, from a patient treated with antithyroid drugs. The receptor comes from a female donor with Graves disease. V and J are TRBV24-1 and TRBJ2-7; 13 nucleotides match TRBD2. The CDR3 coding sequence is TGTGCCACCCAAGGCGGACTAGCGGGAGACGAGCAGTACTTC. Translation gives CATQGGLAGDEQYF.